These T cell receptor beta chains were read from a single sample in a study of blood T cells in healthy people across ages. TCRdb re-called the 5' RACE reads through MiXCR, storing one row per CDR3 protein. The sample carries roughly 1,300,000 distinct CDR3 sequences, 55% to 75% recorded once. The material sequenced was blood. The receptor set was obtained from a young man in good health. Each CDR3 is given with its conserved first and last residue. The order of the fields is CDR3 protein, CDR3 DNA, clone size, D gene, V gene, J gene, CDR3 length. A D gene is named only where the DNA matches it firmly. The size entry is marked missing in some rows and otherwise reads once, few, many or a size class.

cdr3_aa: CSAPQVDAYGYTF
cdr3_nt: TGCAGTGCCCCCCAAGTAGATGCCTATGGCTACACCTTC
clone_size: -
d_call: -
v_call: TRBV20-1
j_call: TRBJ1-2
cdr3_length: 13

cdr3_aa: CASSQEGTGLGADTQYF
cdr3_nt: TGCGCCAGCAGCCAAGAGGGGACGGGGCTTGGGGCAGATACGCAGTATTTT
clone_size: -
d_call: -
v_call: TRBV4-3
j_call: TRBJ2-3
cdr3_length: 17

cdr3_aa: CAIRIKRLAGQGVEHYEQYF
cdr3_nt: TGTGCCATCAGGATTAAAAGATTGGCGGGACAGGGAGTGGAACACTACGAGCAGTACTTC
clone_size: -
d_call: TRBD1
v_call: TRBV10-3
j_call: TRBJ2-7
cdr3_length: 20

cdr3_aa: CASSLNAAGQQPQHF
cdr3_nt: TGTGCCAGCAGTTTAAACGCGGCAGGGCAGCAGCCCCAGCATTTT
clone_size: -
d_call: -
v_call: TRBV27
j_call: TRBJ1-5
cdr3_length: 15

cdr3_aa: CSVTGLAGGSYNEQFF
cdr3_nt: TGCAGCGTTACCGGACTAGCGGGGGGCTCCTACAATGAGCAGTTCTTC
clone_size: many
d_call: TRBD2
v_call: TRBV29-1
j_call: TRBJ2-1
cdr3_length: 16

cdr3_aa: CATSDLFLNYGYTF
cdr3_nt: TGTGCCACCAGTGACCTCTTCCTGAACTATGGCTACACCTTC
clone_size: -
d_call: -
v_call: TRBV24-1
j_call: TRBJ1-2
cdr3_length: 14

cdr3_aa: CASSLALRQGPYGYTF
cdr3_nt: TGCGCCAGCAGCTTGGCCCTAAGACAGGGTCCCTACGGCTACACCTTC
clone_size: -
d_call: TRBD1
v_call: TRBV5-1
j_call: TRBJ1-2
cdr3_length: 16

cdr3_aa: CSALADPTYNEQFF
cdr3_nt: TGCAGTGCTTTAGCGGACCCGACCTACAATGAGCAGTTCTTC
clone_size: -
d_call: -
v_call: TRBV20-1
j_call: TRBJ2-1
cdr3_length: 14

cdr3_aa: CASSQVQGEQYF
cdr3_nt: TGTGCCAGCAGCCAAGTTCAGGGAGAGCAGTACTTC
clone_size: -
d_call: -
v_call: TRBV14
j_call: TRBJ2-5
cdr3_length: 12

cdr3_aa: CASGAIAGRNTGELFF
cdr3_nt: TGTGCTAGTGGTGCCATAGCGGGAAGAAACACCGGGGAGCTGTTTTTT
clone_size: -
d_call: TRBD2
v_call: TRBV12-5
j_call: TRBJ2-2
cdr3_length: 16

cdr3_aa: CSVEPQGIGEAFF
cdr3_nt: TGCAGCGTCGAACCACAGGGAATCGGTGAAGCTTTCTTT
clone_size: -
d_call: -
v_call: TRBV29-1
j_call: TRBJ1-1
cdr3_length: 13

cdr3_aa: CASSVQGGGEQFF
cdr3_nt: TGTGCCAGCAGCGTACAGGGGGGAGGTGAGCAGTTCTTC
clone_size: -
d_call: TRBD1
v_call: TRBV2
j_call: TRBJ2-1
cdr3_length: 13

cdr3_aa: CATSDLAGLSTDTQYF
cdr3_nt: TGTGCCACCAGTGATTTAGCGGGGCTGAGCACAGATACGCAGTATTTT
clone_size: -
d_call: TRBD2
v_call: TRBV24-1
j_call: TRBJ2-3
cdr3_length: 16

cdr3_aa: CSATKRLVYEQYF
cdr3_nt: TGCAGTGCTACAAAACGATTAGTCTACGAGCAGTACTTC
clone_size: -
d_call: -
v_call: TRBV20-1
j_call: TRBJ2-7
cdr3_length: 13

cdr3_aa: CATRTRDSIQETQYF
cdr3_nt: TGTGCCACCAGAACTAGGGACTCCATCCAAGAGACCCAGTACTTC
clone_size: -
d_call: -
v_call: TRBV15
j_call: TRBJ2-5
cdr3_length: 15

cdr3_aa: CASSPTATLYEQYF
cdr3_nt: TGTGCCAGCAGCCCCACCGCGACCCTCTACGAGCAGTACTTC
clone_size: -
d_call: -
v_call: TRBV11-2
j_call: TRBJ2-7
cdr3_length: 14

cdr3_aa: CASRLDRWGLVSGANVLTF
cdr3_nt: TGTGCCAGCAGACTAGATCGCTGGGGGCTAGTCTCTGGGGCCAACGTCCTGACTTTC
clone_size: -
d_call: -
v_call: TRBV12-3/TRBV12-4
j_call: TRBJ2-6
cdr3_length: 19

cdr3_aa: CSVELAGGTDTQYF
cdr3_nt: TGCAGCGTTGAATTAGCGGGGGGGACAGATACGCAGTATTTT
clone_size: -
d_call: TRBD2
v_call: TRBV29-1
j_call: TRBJ2-3
cdr3_length: 14

cdr3_aa: CAISGGQDLYEQYF
cdr3_nt: TGTGCCATCAGTGGTGGACAGGACCTTTACGAGCAGTACTTC
clone_size: -
d_call: TRBD1
v_call: TRBV10-3
j_call: TRBJ2-7
cdr3_length: 14

cdr3_aa: CASSTHLDDRGGYEQYF
cdr3_nt: TGTGCCAGCAGTACTCACCTTGATGACAGGGGCGGATACGAGCAGTACTTC
clone_size: -
d_call: -
v_call: TRBV21-1
j_call: TRBJ2-7
cdr3_length: 17

cdr3_aa: CASSLRASGRGGDEQYF
cdr3_nt: TGCGCCAGCAGCTTGAGGGCTAGCGGGAGAGGAGGGGACGAGCAGTACTTC
clone_size: few
d_call: TRBD2
v_call: TRBV5-1
j_call: TRBJ2-7
cdr3_length: 17

cdr3_aa: CASSPRGGGYTF
cdr3_nt: TGTGCCAGCAGCCCCAGGGGAGGCGGCTACACCTTC
clone_size: -
d_call: -
v_call: TRBV7-2
j_call: TRBJ1-2
cdr3_length: 12

cdr3_aa: CASSQGPAAYEQYF
cdr3_nt: TGCGCCAGCAGCCAAGGCCCAGCCGCCTACGAGCAGTACTTC
clone_size: -
d_call: -
v_call: TRBV4-1
j_call: TRBJ2-7
cdr3_length: 14

cdr3_aa: CSASKTGATEAFF
cdr3_nt: TGCAGTGCTAGTAAGACAGGGGCCACTGAAGCTTTCTTT
clone_size: -
d_call: TRBD1
v_call: TRBV20-1
j_call: TRBJ1-1
cdr3_length: 13

cdr3_aa: CASSDQIYNSPLHF
cdr3_nt: TGTGCCAGCAGTGATCAGATCTATAATTCACCCCTCCACTTT
clone_size: few
d_call: -
v_call: TRBV25-1
j_call: TRBJ1-6
cdr3_length: 14

cdr3_aa: CSARGPIAKNIQYF
cdr3_nt: TGCAGTGCTAGAGGTCCTATAGCCAAAAACATTCAGTACTTC
clone_size: few
d_call: -
v_call: TRBV20-1
j_call: TRBJ2-4
cdr3_length: 14

cdr3_aa: CAIDRGGSTDTQYF
cdr3_nt: TGTGCCATCGACAGGGGAGGTAGCACAGATACGCAGTATTTT
clone_size: few
d_call: TRBD1
v_call: TRBV25-1
j_call: TRBJ2-3
cdr3_length: 14

cdr3_aa: CASSLGAENIQYF
cdr3_nt: TGTGCCAGCAGCTTAGGTGCGGAAAACATTCAGTACTTC
clone_size: -
d_call: -
v_call: TRBV11-2
j_call: TRBJ2-4
cdr3_length: 13

cdr3_aa: CASSYSNGTPLHF
cdr3_nt: TGTGCCAGCAGTTACTCGAACGGTACTCCCCTCCACTTT
clone_size: -
d_call: -
v_call: TRBV6-5
j_call: TRBJ1-6
cdr3_length: 13